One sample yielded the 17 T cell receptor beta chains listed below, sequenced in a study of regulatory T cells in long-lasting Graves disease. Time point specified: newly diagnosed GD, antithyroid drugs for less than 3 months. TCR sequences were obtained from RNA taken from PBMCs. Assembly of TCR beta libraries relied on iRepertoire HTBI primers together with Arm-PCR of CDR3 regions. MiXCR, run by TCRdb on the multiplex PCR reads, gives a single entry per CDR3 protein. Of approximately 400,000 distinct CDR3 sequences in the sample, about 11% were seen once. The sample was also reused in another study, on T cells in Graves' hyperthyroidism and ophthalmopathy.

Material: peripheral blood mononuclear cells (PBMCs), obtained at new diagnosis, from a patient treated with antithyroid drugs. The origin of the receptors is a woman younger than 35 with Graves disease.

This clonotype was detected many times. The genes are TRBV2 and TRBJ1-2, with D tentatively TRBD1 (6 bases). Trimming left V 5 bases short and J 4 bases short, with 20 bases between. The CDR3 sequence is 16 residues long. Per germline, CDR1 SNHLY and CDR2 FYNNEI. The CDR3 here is CASSPRGPFWTYGYTF. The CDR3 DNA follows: TGTGCCAGCAGTCCCAGGGGCCCATTTTGGACCTATGGCTACACCTTC.

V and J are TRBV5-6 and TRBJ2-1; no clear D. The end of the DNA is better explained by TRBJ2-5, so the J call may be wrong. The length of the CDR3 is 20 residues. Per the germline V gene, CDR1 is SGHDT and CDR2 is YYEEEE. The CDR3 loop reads CASTDLGVRSDRKGQETQYF. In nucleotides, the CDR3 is TGTGCCAGCACCGACTTGGGTGTCAGATCGGACCGCAAAGGACAAGAGACCCAGTACTTC.

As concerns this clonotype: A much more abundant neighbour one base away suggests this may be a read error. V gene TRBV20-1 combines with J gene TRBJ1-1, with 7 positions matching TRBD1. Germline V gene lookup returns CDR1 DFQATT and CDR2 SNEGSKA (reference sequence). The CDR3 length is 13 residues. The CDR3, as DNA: TGCAGTGCTACAGGGGGACGGGACACTGGAGCTTTCTTT. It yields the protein CSATGGRDTGAFF.

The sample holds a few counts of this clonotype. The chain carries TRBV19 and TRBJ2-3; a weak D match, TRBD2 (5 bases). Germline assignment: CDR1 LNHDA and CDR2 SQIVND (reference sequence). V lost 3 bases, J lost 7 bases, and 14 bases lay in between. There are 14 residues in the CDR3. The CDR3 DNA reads TGTGCCAGTAGTATTCAGGCGGGTCCGCATACGCAGTATTTT. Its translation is CASSIQAGPHTQYF. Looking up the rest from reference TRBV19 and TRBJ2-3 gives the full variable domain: DGGITQSPKYLFRKEGQNVTLSCEQNLNHDAMYWYRQDPGQGLRLIYYSQIVNDFQKGDIAEGYSVSREKKESFPLTVTSAQKNPTAFYLCASSIQAGPHTQYFGPGTRLTVL.

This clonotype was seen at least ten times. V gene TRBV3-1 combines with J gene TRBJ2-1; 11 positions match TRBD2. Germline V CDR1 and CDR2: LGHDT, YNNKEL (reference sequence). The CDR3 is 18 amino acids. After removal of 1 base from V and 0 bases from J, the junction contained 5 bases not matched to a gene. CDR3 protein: CASSQVLAGGASYNEQFF. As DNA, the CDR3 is TGTGCCAGCAGCCAAGTTCTAGCGGGAGGTGCCTCCTACAATGAGCAGTTCTTC.

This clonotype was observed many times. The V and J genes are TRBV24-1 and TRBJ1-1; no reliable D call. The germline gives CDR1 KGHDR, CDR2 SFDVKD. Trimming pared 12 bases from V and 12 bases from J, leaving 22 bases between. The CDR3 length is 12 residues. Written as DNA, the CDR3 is TGTGCCCACCGGACCCTCTGGACTTATACTTTCTTT. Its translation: CAHRTLWTYTFF.

The CDR3 nucleotides read TGTGCCAGCAGTTACTCCGCATCCACAGGAACGTATGAAGCTTTCTTT. It encodes CASSYSASTGTYEAFF. This sequence joins TRBV6-5 and TRBJ1-1; possible D gene TRBD1, 5 bases. V was shortened by 0 bases and J by 7 bases, with 18 bases between the two germline ends. Germline V gene lookup returns CDR1 MNHEY and CDR2 SVGAGI. The CDR3 covers 16 residues.

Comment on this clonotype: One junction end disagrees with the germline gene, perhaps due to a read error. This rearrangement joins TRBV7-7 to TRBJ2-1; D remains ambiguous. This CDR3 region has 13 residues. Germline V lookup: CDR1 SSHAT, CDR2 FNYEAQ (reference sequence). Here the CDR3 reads CASSSTPIDQQFF. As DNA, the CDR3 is TGTGCTAGCAGCTCCACCCCGATAGACCAGCAGTTCTTC.

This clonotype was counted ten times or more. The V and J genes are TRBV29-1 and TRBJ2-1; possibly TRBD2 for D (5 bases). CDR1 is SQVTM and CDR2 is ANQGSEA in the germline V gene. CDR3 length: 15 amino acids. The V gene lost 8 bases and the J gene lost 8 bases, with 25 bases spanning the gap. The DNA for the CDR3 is TGCAGCCGACTTACGGGTCCCCGCGAGAGGGATGAGCAGTTCTTC. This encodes CSRLTGPRERDEQFF.

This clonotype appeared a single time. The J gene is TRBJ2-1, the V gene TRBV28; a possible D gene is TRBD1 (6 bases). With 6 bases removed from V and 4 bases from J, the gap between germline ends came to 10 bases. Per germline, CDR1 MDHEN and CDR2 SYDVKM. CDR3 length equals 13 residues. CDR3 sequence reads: CASRQQGYNEQFF. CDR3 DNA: TGTGCCAGCAGACAACAGGGATACAATGAGCAGTTCTTC.

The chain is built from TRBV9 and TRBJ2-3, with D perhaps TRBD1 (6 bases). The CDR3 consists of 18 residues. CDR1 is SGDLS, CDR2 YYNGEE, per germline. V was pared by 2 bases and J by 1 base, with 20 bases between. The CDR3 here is CASSVGLGGSSRTDTQYF. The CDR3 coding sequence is TGTGCCAGCAGCGTTGGCTTAGGGGGAAGTAGCCGCACAGATACGCAGTATTTT. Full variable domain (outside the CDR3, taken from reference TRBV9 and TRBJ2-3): DSGVTQTPKHLITATGQRVTLRCSPRSGDLSVYWYQQSLDQGLQFLIQYYNGEERAKGNILERFSAQQFPDLHSELNLSSLELGDSALYFCASSVGLGGSSRTDTQYFGPGTRLTVL.

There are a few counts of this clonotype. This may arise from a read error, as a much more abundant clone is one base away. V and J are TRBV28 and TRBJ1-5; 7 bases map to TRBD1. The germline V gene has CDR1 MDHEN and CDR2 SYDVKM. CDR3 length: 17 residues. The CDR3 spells CASSLITGADSNQPRHF. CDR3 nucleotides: TGTGCCAGCAGTTTAATAACAGGGGCGGATAGCAATCAGCCCCGGCATTTT.

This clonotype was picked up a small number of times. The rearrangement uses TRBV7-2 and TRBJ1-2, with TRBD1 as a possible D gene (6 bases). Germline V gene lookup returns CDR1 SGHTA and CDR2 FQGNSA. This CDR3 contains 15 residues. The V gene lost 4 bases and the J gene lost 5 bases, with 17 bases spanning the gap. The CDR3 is CASSSYREALYGYTF. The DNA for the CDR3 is TGTGCCAGCAGCTCCTACAGGGAAGCTCTGTATGGCTACACCTTC.

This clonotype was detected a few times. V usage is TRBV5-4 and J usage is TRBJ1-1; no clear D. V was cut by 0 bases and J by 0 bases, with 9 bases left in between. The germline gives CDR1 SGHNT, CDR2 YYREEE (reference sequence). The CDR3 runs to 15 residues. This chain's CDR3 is CASSLDAVLNTEAFF. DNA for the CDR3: TGTGCCAGCAGCTTGGACGCAGTGCTGAACACTGAAGCTTTCTTT.

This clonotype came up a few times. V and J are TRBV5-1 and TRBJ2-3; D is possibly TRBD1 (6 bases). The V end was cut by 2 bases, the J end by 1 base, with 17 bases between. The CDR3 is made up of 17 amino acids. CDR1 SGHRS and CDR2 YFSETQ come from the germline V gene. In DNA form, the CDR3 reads TGCGCCAGCAGCTTACAAGGGTCAGGGGCGGGCACAGATACGCAGTATTTT. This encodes CASSLQGSGAGTDTQYF.

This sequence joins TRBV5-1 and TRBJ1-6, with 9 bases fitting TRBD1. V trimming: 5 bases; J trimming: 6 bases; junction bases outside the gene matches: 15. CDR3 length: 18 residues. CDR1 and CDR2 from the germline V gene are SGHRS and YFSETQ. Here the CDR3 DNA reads TGCGCCAGCAGTTCCGGCCGAACAGGGGGCAGGGGTAATTCACCCCTCCACTTT. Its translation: CASSSGRTGGRGNSPLHF.

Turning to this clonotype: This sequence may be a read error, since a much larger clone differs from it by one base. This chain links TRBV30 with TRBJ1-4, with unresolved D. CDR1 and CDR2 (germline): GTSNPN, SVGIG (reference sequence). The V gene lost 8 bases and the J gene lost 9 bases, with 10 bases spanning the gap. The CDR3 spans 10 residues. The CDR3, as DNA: TGTGCCGGTGGACGGAAAAAACTGTTTTTT. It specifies CAGGRKKLFF. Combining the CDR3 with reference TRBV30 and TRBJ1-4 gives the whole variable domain SQTIHQWPATLVQPVGSPLSLECTVEGTSNPNLYWYRQAAGRGLQLLFYSVGIGQISSEVPQNLSASRPQDRQFILSSKKLLLSDSGFYLCAGGRKKLFFGSGTQLSVL.